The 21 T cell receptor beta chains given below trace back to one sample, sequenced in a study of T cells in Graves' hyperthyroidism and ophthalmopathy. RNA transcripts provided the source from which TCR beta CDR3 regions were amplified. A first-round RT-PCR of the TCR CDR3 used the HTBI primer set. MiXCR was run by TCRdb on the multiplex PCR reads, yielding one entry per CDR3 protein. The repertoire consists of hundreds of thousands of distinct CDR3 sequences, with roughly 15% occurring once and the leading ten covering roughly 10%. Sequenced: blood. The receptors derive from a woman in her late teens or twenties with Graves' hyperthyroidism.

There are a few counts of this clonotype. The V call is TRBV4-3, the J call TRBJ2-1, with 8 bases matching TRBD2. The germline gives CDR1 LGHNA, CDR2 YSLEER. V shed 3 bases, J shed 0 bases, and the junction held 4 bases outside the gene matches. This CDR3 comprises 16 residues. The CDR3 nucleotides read TGCGCCAGCAGCCAGGCTAGCGGGCACTCCTACAATGAGCAGTTCTTC. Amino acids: CASSQASGHSYNEQFF.

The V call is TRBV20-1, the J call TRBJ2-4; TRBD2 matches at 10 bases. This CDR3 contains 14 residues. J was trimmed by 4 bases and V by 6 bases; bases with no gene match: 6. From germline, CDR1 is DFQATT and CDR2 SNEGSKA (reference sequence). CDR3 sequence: CSARGLATKNIQYF. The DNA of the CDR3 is TGCAGTGCCCGGGGACTAGCGACAAAAAACATTCAGTACTTC.

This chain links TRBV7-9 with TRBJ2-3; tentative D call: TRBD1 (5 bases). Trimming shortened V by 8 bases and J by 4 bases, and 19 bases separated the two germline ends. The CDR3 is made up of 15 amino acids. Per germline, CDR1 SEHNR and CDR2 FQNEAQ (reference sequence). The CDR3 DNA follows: TGTGCCAGCCATACCCCGTCAGGGTACGCAGATACGCAGTATTTT. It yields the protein CASHTPSGYADTQYF.

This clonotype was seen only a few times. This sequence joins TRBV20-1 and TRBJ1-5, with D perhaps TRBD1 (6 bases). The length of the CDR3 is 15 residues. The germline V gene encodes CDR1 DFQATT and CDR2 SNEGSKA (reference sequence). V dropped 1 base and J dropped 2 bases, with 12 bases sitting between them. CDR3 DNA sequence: TGCAGTGCTAGAGTAGGAGGGGGACGCAATCAGCCCCAGCATTTT. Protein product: CSARVGGGRNQPQHF.

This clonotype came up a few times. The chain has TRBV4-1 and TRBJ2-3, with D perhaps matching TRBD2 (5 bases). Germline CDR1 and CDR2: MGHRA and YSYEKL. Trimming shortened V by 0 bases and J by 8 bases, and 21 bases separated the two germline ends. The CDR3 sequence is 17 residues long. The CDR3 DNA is TGCGCCAGCAGCCAAGAAGTTTCGAGCGGTTGGATGAGTACGCAGTATTTT. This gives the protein CASSQEVSSGWMSTQYF.

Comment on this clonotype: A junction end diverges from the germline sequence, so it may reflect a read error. CDR3 sequence: CASSLIHTRELFF. In DNA form, the CDR3 reads TGTGCCAGCAGCTTAATACACACCCGGGAGCTGTTTTTT. V usage is TRBV7-3 and J usage is TRBJ2-2; D unclear. The CDR3 contains 13 residues. Germline CDR1 reads SGHTA; CDR2 reads FQGTGA.

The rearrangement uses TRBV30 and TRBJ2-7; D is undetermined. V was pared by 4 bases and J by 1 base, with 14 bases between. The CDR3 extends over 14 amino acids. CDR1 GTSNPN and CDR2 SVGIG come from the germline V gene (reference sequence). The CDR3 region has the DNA TGTGCCTGGACCTCCGACACCCTATCCTACGAGCAGTACTTC. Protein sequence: CAWTSDTLSYEQYF.

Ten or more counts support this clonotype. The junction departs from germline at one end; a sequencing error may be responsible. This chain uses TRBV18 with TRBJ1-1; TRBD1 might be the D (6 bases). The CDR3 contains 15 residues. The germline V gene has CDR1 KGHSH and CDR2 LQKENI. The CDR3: CASSPPRGAITEAFF. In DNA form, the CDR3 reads TGTGCCAGCTCACCACCCAGGGGCGCCATCACTGAAGCTTTTTTT. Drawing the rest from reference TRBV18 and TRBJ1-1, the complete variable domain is NAGVMQNPRHLVRRRGQEARLRCSPMKGHSHVYWYRQLPEEGLKFMVYLQKENIIDESGMPKERFSAEFPKEGPSILRIQQVVRGDSAAYFCASSPPRGAITEAFFGQGTRLTVV.

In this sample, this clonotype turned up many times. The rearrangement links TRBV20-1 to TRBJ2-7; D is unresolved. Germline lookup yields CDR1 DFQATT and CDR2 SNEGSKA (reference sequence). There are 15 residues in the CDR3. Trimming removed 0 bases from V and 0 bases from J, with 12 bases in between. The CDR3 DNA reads TGCAGTGCTAGAGATCATGTGTCTGACTCCTACGAGCAGTACTTC. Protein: CSARDHVSDSYEQYF.

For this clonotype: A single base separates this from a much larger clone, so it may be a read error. In nucleotides, the CDR3 is TGTGCCAGCAGTCTCACACTACGGGACCGAGGGAATGAAGCTTTCTTT. Its protein is CASSLTLRDRGNEAFF. This chain joins TRBV7-2 and TRBJ1-1; D is possibly TRBD1 (5 bases). V dropped 6 bases and J dropped 7 bases, with 24 bases sitting between them. The CDR3 totals 16 residues. Germline-derived CDR1 and CDR2 are SGHTA and FQGNSA.

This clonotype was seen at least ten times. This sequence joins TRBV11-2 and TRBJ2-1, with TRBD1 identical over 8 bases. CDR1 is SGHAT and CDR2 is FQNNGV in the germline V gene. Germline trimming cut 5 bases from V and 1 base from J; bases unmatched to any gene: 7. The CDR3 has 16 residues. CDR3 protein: CASSLWNRGSYNEQFF. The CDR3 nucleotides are TGTGCCAGCAGCCTTTGGAACAGGGGGTCCTACAATGAGCAGTTCTTC.

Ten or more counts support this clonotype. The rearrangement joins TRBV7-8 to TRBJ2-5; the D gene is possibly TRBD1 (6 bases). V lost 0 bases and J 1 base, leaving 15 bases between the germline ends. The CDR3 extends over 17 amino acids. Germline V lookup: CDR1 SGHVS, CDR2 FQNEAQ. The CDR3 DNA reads TGTGCCAGCAGCTTAGCGCAGGCAGGGGACCTCCAAGAGACCCAGTACTTC. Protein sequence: CASSLAQAGDLQETQYF. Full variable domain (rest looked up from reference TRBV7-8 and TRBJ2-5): GAGVSQSPRYKVAKRGQDVALRCDPISGHVSLFWYQQALGQGPEFLTYFQNEAQLDKSGLPSDRFFAERPEGSVSTLKIQRTQQEDSAVYLCASSLAQAGDLQETQYFGPGTRLLVL.

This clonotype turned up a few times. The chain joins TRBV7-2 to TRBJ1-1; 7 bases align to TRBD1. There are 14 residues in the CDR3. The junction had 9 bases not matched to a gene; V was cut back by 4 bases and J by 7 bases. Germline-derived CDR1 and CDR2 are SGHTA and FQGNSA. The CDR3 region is CASSWTYRGIEAFF. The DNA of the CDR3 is TGTGCCAGCAGCTGGACATACAGGGGAATTGAAGCTTTCTTT.

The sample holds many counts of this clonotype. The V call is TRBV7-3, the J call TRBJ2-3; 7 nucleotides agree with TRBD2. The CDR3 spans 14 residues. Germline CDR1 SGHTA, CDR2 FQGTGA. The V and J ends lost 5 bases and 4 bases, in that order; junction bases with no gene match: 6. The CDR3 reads CASSTTSEPDTQYF. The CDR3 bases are TGTGCCAGCAGCACTACTAGCGAGCCAGATACGCAGTATTTT.

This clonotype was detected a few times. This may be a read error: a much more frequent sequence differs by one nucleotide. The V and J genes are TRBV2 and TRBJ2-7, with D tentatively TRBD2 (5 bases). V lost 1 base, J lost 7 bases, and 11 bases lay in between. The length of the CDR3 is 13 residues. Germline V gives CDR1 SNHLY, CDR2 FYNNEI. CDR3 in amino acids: CASSEGGPEEQYF. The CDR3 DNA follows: TGTGCCAGCAGTGAAGGAGGGCCCGAGGAGCAGTACTTC.

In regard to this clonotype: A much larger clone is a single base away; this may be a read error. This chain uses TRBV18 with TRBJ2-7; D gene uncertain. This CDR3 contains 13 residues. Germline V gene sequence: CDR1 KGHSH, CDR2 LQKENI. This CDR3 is CASSSGQVYELYF. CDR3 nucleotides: TGTGCCAGCTCATCGGGTCAGGTCTACGAGCTGTACTTC.

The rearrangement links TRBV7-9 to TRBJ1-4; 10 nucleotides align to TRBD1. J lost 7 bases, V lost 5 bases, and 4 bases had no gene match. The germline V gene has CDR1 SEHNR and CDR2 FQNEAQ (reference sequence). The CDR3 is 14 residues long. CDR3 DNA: TGTGCCAGCAGCCAGACAGGGGGCCGTGAAAAACTGTTTTTT. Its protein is CASSQTGGREKLFF.

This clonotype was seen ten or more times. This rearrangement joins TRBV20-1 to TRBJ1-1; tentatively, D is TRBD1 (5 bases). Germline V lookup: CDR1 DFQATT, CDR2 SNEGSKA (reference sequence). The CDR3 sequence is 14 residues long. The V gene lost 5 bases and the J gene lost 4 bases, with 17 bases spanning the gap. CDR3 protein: CSAPHQGQITEAFF. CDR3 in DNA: TGCAGTGCTCCCCACCAAGGACAAATCACTGAAGCTTTCTTT.

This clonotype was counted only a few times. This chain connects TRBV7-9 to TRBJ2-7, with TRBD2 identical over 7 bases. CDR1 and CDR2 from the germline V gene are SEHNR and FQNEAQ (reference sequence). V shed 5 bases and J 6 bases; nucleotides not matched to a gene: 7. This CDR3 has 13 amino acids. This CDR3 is CASSPRWGGEQYF. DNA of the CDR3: TGTGCCAGCAGCCCTCGGTGGGGGGGCGAGCAGTACTTC.

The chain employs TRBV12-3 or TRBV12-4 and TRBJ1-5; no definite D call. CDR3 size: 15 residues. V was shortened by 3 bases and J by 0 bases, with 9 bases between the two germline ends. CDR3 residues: CASSLQFGSNQPQHF. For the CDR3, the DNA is TGTGCCAGCAGTTTGCAGTTTGGTAGCAATCAGCCCCAGCATTTT.

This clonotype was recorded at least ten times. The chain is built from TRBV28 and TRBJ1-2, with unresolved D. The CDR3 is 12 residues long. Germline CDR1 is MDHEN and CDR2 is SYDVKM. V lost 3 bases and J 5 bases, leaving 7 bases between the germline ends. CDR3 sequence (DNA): TGTGCCAGCAGTTTCAGCGGGTATGGCTACACCTTC. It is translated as CASSFSGYGYTF.